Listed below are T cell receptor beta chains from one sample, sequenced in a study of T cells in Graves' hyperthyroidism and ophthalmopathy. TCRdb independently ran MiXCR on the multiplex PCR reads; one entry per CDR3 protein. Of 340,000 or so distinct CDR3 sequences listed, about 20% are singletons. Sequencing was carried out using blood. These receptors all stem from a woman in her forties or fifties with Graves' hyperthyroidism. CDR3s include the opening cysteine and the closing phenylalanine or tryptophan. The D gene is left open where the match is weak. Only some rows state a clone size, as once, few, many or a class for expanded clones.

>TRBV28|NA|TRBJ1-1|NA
CASKGVTEAFF
TGTGCCAGCAAGGGGGTCACTGAAGCTTTCTTT
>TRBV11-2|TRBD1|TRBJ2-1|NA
CASSQGTGGNEQFF
TGTGCCAGCAGCCAGGGGACAGGGGGCAATGAGCAGTTCTTC
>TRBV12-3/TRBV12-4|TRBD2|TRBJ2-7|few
CASSGSGLTYEQYF
TGTGCCAGCAGTGGTAGCGGGCTCACCTACGAGCAGTACTTC
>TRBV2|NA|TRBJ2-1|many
CASTGSRGGNEQFF
TGTGCCAGCACTGGGTCCAGGGGCGGCAATGAGCAGTTCTTC
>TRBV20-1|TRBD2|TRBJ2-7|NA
CSAAGGLAGWYEQYF
TGCAGTGCTGCAGGAGGGCTAGCGGGATGGTACGAGCAGTACTTC
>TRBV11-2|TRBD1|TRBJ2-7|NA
CASSQEYPGTGATKQYF
TGCGCCAGCAGCCAAGAATACCCCGGGACAGGGGCCACTAAGCAGTACTTC
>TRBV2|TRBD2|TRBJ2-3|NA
CTSSFRAGLAGGGDTQYF
TGTACCAGCAGCTTCCGAGCCGGACTAGCGGGGGGGGGAGATACGCAGTATTTT
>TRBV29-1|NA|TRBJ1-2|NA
CSVELTEVPYGYTF
TGCAGCGTTGAGCTCACGGAGGTACCCTATGGCTACACCTTC
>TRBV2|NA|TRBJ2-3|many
CASDEWADTQYF
TGTGCCAGCGACGAGTGGGCAGATACGCAGTATTTT
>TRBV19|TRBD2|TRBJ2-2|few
CASSKGLAEYGELFF
TGTGCCAGTAGTAAAGGACTAGCGGAATACGGGGAGCTGTTTTTT
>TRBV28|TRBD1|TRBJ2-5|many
CASSLAQGAYETQYF
TGTGCCAGCAGTTTAGCGCAGGGGGCTTATGAGACCCAGTACTTC
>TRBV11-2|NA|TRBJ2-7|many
CASSPQTRIYEQYF
TGTGCCAGCAGCCCGCAGACTCGTATATACGAGCAGTACTTC
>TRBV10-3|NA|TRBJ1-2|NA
CAISEGENYGYTF
TGTGCCATCAGCGAGGGCGAAAACTATGGCTACACCTTC